This entry is about one T cell receptor (beta chain). V was pared by 0 bases and J by 2 bases, with 7 bases of the junction left unmatched. This CDR3 comprises 17 residues. Germline-derived CDR1 and CDR2 are SGHDT and YYEEEE. The sample is drawn from a study of OX40 agonist ivuxolimab in advanced cancers. Autoimmune disease history or systemic immunosuppression barred patients. Sequencing was performed with immunoSEQ multiplex PCR; in TCRdb, only in-frame clones are kept and a portion is missing. The sample has 100,000 to 150,000 clones; less than 95% are singletons. This TCR was sampled from an adult with an advanced solid tumor such as melanoma, head and neck, liver or kidney cancer. The sequencing here drew on CD4+ or CD8+ T cells sorted from blood, taken in a trial of the OX40 agonist ivuxolimab. The chain combines TRBV5-6 with TRBJ2-5; the match to TRBD2 covers 10 bases. CDR3 loop: CASSLEGSGLAQETQYF. The CDR3 DNA is TGTGCCAGCAGCTTGGAAGGTTCGGGACTAGCGCAAGAGACCCAGTACTTC.